These 32 T cell receptor beta chains were sequenced from one sample in a study of shared clonotypes between healthy human individuals. Repertoires were generated with immunoSEQ multiplex PCR, while TCRdb's copy carries only in-frame clones and drops some. Of under 600,000 clones listed, 75% to 80% are singletons. Sequenced input: PBMCs. These receptors originate from a woman in her thirties or forties in good health. Some clones in this sample may be carry-over from other donors' samples.

The V and J genes are TRBV15 and TRBJ2-7; maybe TRBD1 (7 bases). V lost 0 bases and J 3 bases, leaving 12 bases between the germline ends. The CDR3 has 15 amino acids. Per germline, CDR1 LNHNV and CDR2 YYDKDF (reference sequence). This CDR3 is CATSRDRGDGYEQYF. The CDR3 nucleotides read TGTGCCACCAGCAGAGACAGGGGGGATGGCTACGAGCAGTACTTC.

CDR3 sequence reads: CASRPGQGINEQYF. The DNA of the CDR3 is TGTGCCAGCAGGCCGGGACAGGGGATCAACGAGCAGTACTTC. This sequence joins TRBV27 and TRBJ2-7; 10 bases are shared with TRBD1. The CDR3 consists of 14 residues. Germline V gene data show CDR1 as MNHEY and CDR2 as SMNVEV (reference sequence). Trimming at V came to 6 bases and at J to 5 bases, leaving 7 bases not matched to a gene.

This clone was observed a few times. The chain links TRBV30 to TRBJ2-4; 10 nucleotides align to TRBD2. This CDR3 has 13 amino acids. J gave up 7 bases and V 3 bases, and 3 bases lay outside the gene matches. Germline CDR1 is GTSNPN and CDR2 is SVGIG (reference sequence). The CDR3 here is CAWRLAGSNIQYF. CDR3 bases: TGTGCCTGGAGACTAGCGGGAAGTAACATTCAGTACTTC.

This clone showed up just once. The chain has TRBV6-6 and TRBJ2-7; D uncertain. CDR1 and CDR2 from the germline V gene are MNHNY and SVGAGI (reference sequence). Trimming stripped 5 bases from V and 3 bases from J, with 17 bases between. CDR3 length: 15 amino acids. CDR3 nucleotide sequence: TGTGCCAGCAGTCCCCGGTTGCGGATCCACTACGAGCAGTACTTC. This sequence encodes CASSPRLRIHYEQYF.

The rearrangement uses TRBV28 and TRBJ2-5, with D possibly being TRBD1 (6 bases). The germline gives CDR1 MDHEN, CDR2 SYDVKM. The CDR3 loop spans 15 amino acids. Deletions cut 3 bases from V and 7 bases from J, with 18 bases between. CDR3 bases: TGTGCCAGCAGTTTTGAGGGGGAGCAAGAGACGACCCAGTACTTC. Its translation: CASSFEGEQETTQYF.

The J gene is TRBJ1-1, the V gene TRBV7-2; TRBD1 might be the D (5 bases). The V gene lost 1 base and the J gene lost 0 bases, with 12 bases spanning the gap. CDR3 length: 16 amino acids. Germline-derived CDR1 and CDR2 are SGHTA and FQGNSA. CDR3 sequence (DNA): TGTGCCAGCAGCTTAGGGAGGGGCGGCATGAACACTGAAGCTTTCTTT. Its translation: CASSLGRGGMNTEAFF.

This chain joins TRBV19 and TRBJ1-1, with 7 bases lining up with TRBD1. The germline V gene encodes CDR1 LNHDA and CDR2 SQIVND (reference sequence). CDR3 length: 14 amino acids. Trimming at V came to 2 bases and at J to 10 bases, leaving 10 bases not matched to a gene. CDR3 amino acids: CASSITGGEGAAFF. The CDR3 DNA sequence: TGTGCCAGTAGTATAACCGGGGGCGAGGGGGCAGCTTTCTTT. Full variable domain (rest looked up from reference TRBV19 and TRBJ1-1): DGGITQSPKYLFRKEGQNVTLSCEQNLNHDAMYWYRQDPGQGLRLIYYSQIVNDFQKGDIAEGYSVSREKKESFPLTVTSAQKNPTAFYLCASSITGGEGAAFFGQGTRLTVV.

V usage is TRBV7-9 and J usage is TRBJ1-5; a weak D match, TRBD1 (5 bases). This CDR3 has 18 amino acids. The ends were cut back, 1 base at V and 1 base at J, with 17 bases in the middle. CDR1 SEHNR and CDR2 FQNEAQ come from the germline V gene (reference sequence). The CDR3 loop is CASSLGQGGGISNQPQHF. DNA of the CDR3: TGTGCCAGCAGCTTAGGGCAGGGAGGAGGCATAAGCAATCAGCCCCAGCATTTT.

The CDR3 DNA reads as TGCGCCAGCAGTGGCGGGAGGGCCGTCGTGGACATTCAGTACTTC. Translation gives CASSGGRAVVDIQYF. The chain combines TRBV5-1 with TRBJ2-4; 9 positions match TRBD2. The germline gives CDR1 SGHRS, CDR2 YFSETQ. This CDR3 comprises 15 residues. Trimming took 5 bases from V and 8 from J; bases not matched to a gene: 11.

The V call is TRBV2, the J call TRBJ2-1, with TRBD2 identical over 7 bases. Germline values: CDR1 SNHLY, CDR2 FYNNEI. There are 13 residues in the CDR3. With V trimmed by 7 bases and J by 6 bases, 6 bases remained unmatched. CDR3 coding DNA: TGTGCCAGCACGCAGACTAGCCTCAATGAGCAGTTCTTC. Protein product: CASTQTSLNEQFF.

V gene TRBV7-2 combines with J gene TRBJ2-7; 8 positions agree with TRBD2. V shed 4 bases, J shed 6 bases, and the junction held 11 bases outside the gene matches. The CDR3 sequence is 15 residues long. Germline V gene lookup returns CDR1 SGHTA and CDR2 FQGNSA. This chain's CDR3 is CASSSPLGLEGEQYF. The CDR3 bases are TGTGCCAGCAGCTCACCACTGGGACTAGAGGGCGAGCAGTACTTC.

With regard to this clone: A clone one base away is much larger, so this may be a read error. The rearrangement uses TRBV5-1 and TRBJ2-3; TRBD2 might be the D (5 bases). The V gene lost 3 bases and the J gene lost 0 bases, with 8 bases spanning the gap. The CDR3 has 14 amino acids. The germline V gene has CDR1 SGHRS and CDR2 YFSETQ. In nucleotides, the CDR3 is TGCGCCAGCAGCTCGGAGGCTAGCACAGATACGCAGTATTTT. Encoded protein: CASSSEASTDTQYF.

The rearrangement joins TRBV9 to TRBJ1-3; D is possibly TRBD1 (6 bases). Trimming stripped 0 bases from V and 1 base from J, with 17 bases between. The CDR3 consists of 18 residues. The germline V gene has CDR1 SGDLS and CDR2 YYNGEE. The CDR3 here is CASSVVDRVPNSGNTIYF. CDR3 nucleotide sequence: TGTGCCAGCAGCGTAGTGGACAGAGTGCCTAATTCTGGAAACACCATATATTTT. The variable domain in full, completed from reference TRBV9 and TRBJ1-3, reads DSGVTQTPKHLITATGQRVTLRCSPRSGDLSVYWYQQSLDQGLQFLIQYYNGEERAKGNILERFSAQQFPDLHSELNLSSLELGDSALYFCASSVVDRVPNSGNTIYFGEGSWLTVV.

The chain combines TRBV4-1 with TRBJ1-5, with D hard to call. This CDR3 has 15 amino acids. Germline values: CDR1 MGHRA, CDR2 YSYEKL. The V end was cut by 6 bases, the J end by 6 bases, with 18 bases between. The CDR3 sequence is CASSPGPTAGQPQHF. For the CDR3, the DNA is TGCGCCAGCAGTCCCGGACCTACTGCGGGTCAGCCCCAGCATTTT.

The genes are TRBV10-3 and TRBJ1-5; D not resolved. The CDR3 is 15 amino acids. Germline V gene lookup returns CDR1 ENHRY and CDR2 SYGVKD. V was shortened by 2 bases and J by 4 bases, with 12 bases between the two germline ends. Here the CDR3 DNA reads TGTGCCATCAGTGAGACAGAACTGGGGAATCAGCCCCAGCATTTT. Protein product: CAISETELGNQPQHF.

J is TRBJ2-3 and V is TRBV15; D perhaps matches TRBD2 (6 bases). The CDR3 is 15 amino acids. The germline V gene has CDR1 LNHNV and CDR2 YYDKDF (reference sequence). Trimming took 3 bases from V and 3 from J, leaving 13 bases between them. The CDR3, as DNA: TGTGCCACCAGCAGCGCCTGGGGACTTACAGATACGCAGTATTTT. Translated, it gives CATSSAWGLTDTQYF.

This clone has more than one count but fewer than ten. The chain has TRBV7-2 and TRBJ2-5; tentatively, D is TRBD1 or TRBD2 (5 bases each). CDR1 and CDR2 (germline): SGHTA, FQGNSA. The V gene lost 3 bases and the J gene lost 7 bases, with 15 bases spanning the gap. The CDR3 covers 14 residues. Here the CDR3 DNA reads TGTGCCAGCAGCTTGGCCGGGGCTAGTGGGACCCAGTACTTC. Encoded protein: CASSLAGASGTQYF.

V gene TRBV5-6 combines with J gene TRBJ2-5; 8 nucleotides align to TRBD2. The CDR3 has 13 amino acids. The V segment lost 3 bases and the J segment 5 bases; nucleotides outside the gene matches: 3. CDR1 and CDR2 (germline): SGHDT, YYEEEE. The CDR3 region is CASSSGGRETQYF. CDR3 bases: TGTGCCAGCAGCTCGGGAGGGAGGGAGACCCAGTACTTC.

This clone has a single count. The chain uses TRBV7-2 and TRBJ2-7, with 9 bases aligning to TRBD2. Per germline, CDR1 SGHTA and CDR2 FQGNSA. This CDR3 comprises 14 residues. V gave up 4 bases and J gave up 1 base; unmatched junction bases: 2. CDR3 nucleotides: TGTGCCAGCAGCTCAAGCGGGAGGTCCTACGAGCAGTACTTC. Translating gives CASSSSGRSYEQYF.

This clone was counted many times. The rearrangement joins TRBV9 to TRBJ2-5; D is uncertain. This CDR3 region has 15 residues. CDR1 is SGDLS and CDR2 is YYNGEE in the germline V gene. V was trimmed by 0 bases and J by 2 bases, leaving 11 bases between them. This chain's CDR3 is CASSVGGRRQETQYF. The CDR3 bases are TGTGCCAGCAGCGTAGGCGGTCGCAGGCAAGAGACCCAGTACTTC.

This clone was counted a few times. The chain recombines TRBV6-4 with TRBJ1-1, with D perhaps TRBD1 (5 bases). The CDR3 has 13 amino acids. The V end lost 2 bases, the J end lost 6 bases, and 10 bases lay between the germline ends. Germline CDR1 is MRHNA and CDR2 is SNTAGT. The CDR3 loop reads CASSDGAGAEAFF. In DNA form, the CDR3 reads TGTGCCAGCAGTGACGGGGCCGGAGCTGAAGCTTTCTTT.

The J gene is TRBJ1-3, the V gene TRBV30, with D unresolved. Trimming stripped 2 bases from V and 8 bases from J, with 19 bases between. This CDR3 is 15 amino acids long. Germline CDR1 GTSNPN, CDR2 SVGIG (reference sequence). The CDR3 loop reads CAWSHTRTPGDTIYF. As DNA, the CDR3 is TGTGCCTGGAGTCATACTCGGACCCCCGGGGACACCATATATTTT.

The rearrangement uses TRBV28 and TRBJ2-3; 8 bases fit TRBD1. The CDR3 runs 13 residues. Germline values: CDR1 MDHEN, CDR2 SYDVKM. Trimming cost V 7 bases and J 3 bases; bases outside gene matches: 3. This chain's CDR3 is CASINRGTDTQYF. CDR3 nucleotides: TGTGCCAGCATCAACAGGGGGACAGATACGCAGTATTTT.

This chain joins TRBV11-3 and TRBJ2-2, with D hard to call. Trimming removed 5 bases at V and 4 bases at J, with 11 bases between. CDR1 is SGHNT, CDR2 YENEEA, per germline. The CDR3 runs to 14 residues. The CDR3 bases are TGTGCCAGCAGCGTGACCTCGATCACCGGGGAGCTGTTTTTT. Protein product: CASSVTSITGELFF.

The chain joins TRBV29-1 to TRBJ2-1; D gene uncertain. V shed 5 bases and J shed 8 bases, with 16 bases lying between them. The CDR3 loop spans 13 amino acids. Germline V gene lookup returns CDR1 SQVTM and CDR2 ANQGSEA. CDR3 sequence reads: CSVTSHTWDEQFF. Written as DNA, the CDR3 is TGCAGCGTTACCTCCCACACCTGGGATGAGCAGTTCTTC.

The rearrangement links TRBV7-3 to TRBJ2-2; a weak D match, TRBD1 (6 bases). Between the trimmed V and J ends, which lost 2 bases and 7 bases, there was a span of 14 bases. There are 15 residues in the CDR3. CDR1 is SGHTA, CDR2 FQGTGA, per germline. CDR3 in DNA: TGTGCCAGCAGCTTATTTACAGGGCATGTCGGGGAGCTGTTTTTT. Encoded protein: CASSLFTGHVGELFF.

V is TRBV4-1 and J is TRBJ2-2; the D is unclear. The V end lost 0 bases, the J end lost 7 bases, and 18 bases lay between the germline ends. CDR1 and CDR2 from the germline V gene are MGHRA and YSYEKL. The CDR3 length is 17 residues. CDR3 in DNA: TGCGCCAGCAGCCAAGATATTCTCTCGGCCTTCAGCGGGGAGCTGTTTTTT. Amino acids: CASSQDILSAFSGELFF.

The chain has TRBV30 and TRBJ2-7, with 7 nucleotides matching TRBD2. V lost 4 bases, J lost 7 bases, and 10 bases stayed unmatched. There are 13 residues in the CDR3. Germline V CDR1 and CDR2: GTSNPN, SVGIG (reference sequence). The DNA for the CDR3 is TGTGCCTGGAACGACAGAATCGGGGGGGAGCAGTACTTC. It codes for CAWNDRIGGEQYF.

This chain connects TRBV7-2 to TRBJ2-1; tentatively, D is TRBD2 (6 bases). The V end lost 4 bases, the J end lost 6 bases, and 13 bases lay between the germline ends. CDR3 size: 14 residues. From germline, CDR1 is SGHTA and CDR2 FQGNSA. Here the CDR3 DNA reads TGTGCCAGCAGCTCACGACTAGGACCCAATGAGCAGTTCTTC. The encoded protein is CASSSRLGPNEQFF.

The chain is built from TRBV10-3 and TRBJ2-2, with 11 bases lining up with TRBD2. The CDR3 consists of 16 residues. Germline CDR1 and CDR2: ENHRY and SYGVKD. Germline trimming cut 3 bases from V and 5 bases from J; bases unmatched to any gene: 5. CDR3 loop: CAISETSGSLTGELFF. The DNA for the CDR3 is TGTGCCATCAGTGAAACTAGCGGGAGTTTAACCGGGGAGCTGTTTTTT.

The V and J genes are TRBV27 and TRBJ2-7, with 10 bases matching TRBD2. The CDR3 extends over 16 amino acids. Per the germline V gene, CDR1 is MNHEY and CDR2 is SMNVEV (reference sequence). Trimming took 4 bases from V and 0 from J; bases not matched to a gene: 6. DNA of the CDR3: TGTGCCAGCAGTTCCGGACTAGCGGCAACCTCCTACGAGCAGTACTTC. It specifies CASSSGLAATSYEQYF.

This clone turned up a few times. Other DNA sequences in this specimen translate into the identical CDR3. The chain uses TRBV18 and TRBJ2-5, with D hard to call. This CDR3 is 13 amino acids long. V shed 0 bases and J shed 1 base, with 3 bases lying between them. Germline V gene sequence: CDR1 KGHSH, CDR2 LQKENI. The CDR3 DNA is TGTGCCAGCTCACCACCGGGCCAAGAGACCCAGTACTTC. Residues: CASSPPGQETQYF.